These T cell receptor beta chains were read from a single sample in a study of shared clonotypes between healthy human individuals. This table comes from immunoSEQ multiplex PCR, and its TCRdb copy is limited to in-frame clones, with some not included. Counted here are over 2,000,000 clones, 93% occurring once; the ten biggest clones make up approximately 1.7%. Sequencing was performed on naive CD8+ T cells from PBMCs. The receptors originated from a young man in good health. Some clones in this sample may be carry-over from other donors' samples. CDR3s include the opening cysteine and the closing phenylalanine or tryptophan. D genes are given only for firm matches. Clone size is given for some rows only: seen once, a few or many times, or a class if the clone is expanded.

d_call	j_call	v_call	clone_size	cdr3_length	cdr3_aa	cdr3_nt
TRBD2	TRBJ2-3	TRBV28	.	15	CASSTTSGTTDTQYF	TGTGCCAGCAGTACTACTAGCGGGACGACAGATACGCAGTATTTT
.	TRBJ2-5	TRBV27	.	12	CASSSGGETQYF	TGTGCCAGCAGTTCTGGAGGGGAGACCCAGTACTTC
TRBD1	TRBJ2-1	TRBV7-9	.	15	CASSERQGWIFEQFF	TGTGCCAGCAGCGAACGACAGGGCTGGATCTTTGAGCAGTTCTTC
.	TRBJ2-7	TRBV6-6	.	14	CASSYSAEDYEQYF	TGTGCCAGCAGTTACTCCGCAGAAGACTACGAGCAGTACTTC
.	TRBJ2-2	TRBV6-5	.	15	CASSYSRTRTGELFF	TGTGCCAGCAGTTACTCTAGGACCCGGACCGGGGAGCTGTTTTTT
.	TRBJ1-5	TRBV28	.	16	CASRYLGAPLDQPQHF	TGTGCCAGCAGGTACTTGGGGGCGCCATTGGATCAGCCCCAGCATTTT
.	TRBJ2-5	TRBV28	.	13	CASSFGAQETQYF	TGTGCCAGCAGTTTCGGGGCCCAAGAGACCCAGTACTTC
.	TRBJ1-1	TRBV28	.	15	CASSLGASMNTEAFF	TGTGCCAGCAGTTTGGGGGCTTCAATGAACACTGAAGCTTTCTTT
TRBD1	TRBJ1-1	TRBV7-9	.	14	CASRTGRVNTEAFF	TGTGCCAGCAGGACAGGGCGGGTGAACACTGAAGCTTTCTTT
.	TRBJ2-2	TRBV29-1	once	15	CSAQTGPAVSGELFF	TGCAGCGCCCAGACGGGCCCCGCAGTCTCCGGGGAGCTGTTTTTT
TRBD1	TRBJ2-1	TRBV5-1	.	24	CASSLGWLVLDRGSFESSYNEQFF	TGCGCCAGCAGCTTGGGGTGGTTGGTTTTGGACAGGGGCTCCTTTGAAAGCTCCTACAATGAGCAGTTCTTC
.	TRBJ1-1	TRBV28	.	15	CASSPETGSGTEAFF	TGTGCCAGCAGTCCGGAAACAGGGTCAGGCACTGAAGCTTTCTTT
.	TRBJ1-5	TRBV28	.	12	CASSLGAGPQHF	TGTGCCAGCAGTTTGGGAGCGGGGCCCCAGCATTTT
TRBD2	TRBJ2-3	TRBV4-3	.	19	CASSQERLAGITSTDTQYF	TGCGCCAGCAGCCAAGAGCGGCTAGCGGGGATTACTAGCACAGATACGCAGTATTTT
.	TRBJ2-5	TRBV7-9	once	12	CASSSYNRTQYF	TGTGCCAGCAGCTCGTACAATAGGACCCAGTACTTC
.	TRBJ2-1	TRBV14	.	13	CASSLPAYNEQFF	TGTGCCAGCAGCCTCCCAGCCTACAATGAGCAGTTCTTC
TRBD2	TRBJ2-2	TRBV19	.	18	CASSMVGLAGVNTGELFF	TGTGCCAGTAGTATGGTCGGACTAGCGGGAGTGAACACCGGGGAGCTGTTTTTT
.	TRBJ2-1	TRBV19	.	13	CASSILGGNEQFF	TGTGCCAGTAGTATCCTAGGAGGTAATGAGCAGTTCTTC
.	TRBJ2-7	TRBV5-6	.	13	CASSLASRAEQYF	TGTGCCAGCAGCTTGGCCTCCCGGGCCGAGCAGTACTTC
.	TRBJ2-1	TRBV11-2	.	13	CASSLGYYNEQFF	TGTGCCAGCAGCTTAGGCTACTACAATGAGCAGTTCTTC
.	TRBJ2-7	TRBV27	.	13	CASSLGFSHEQYF	TGTGCCAGCAGTTTAGGGTTTTCCCACGAGCAGTACTTC
TRBD2	TRBJ2-1	TRBV6-6	.	16	CASSYPTSGRPQGQFF	TGTGCCAGCAGTTACCCAACTAGCGGGAGGCCCCAGGGGCAGTTCTTC
.	TRBJ2-5	TRBV5-5	.	11	CASSPDWTQYF	TGTGCCAGCAGCCCCGATTGGACCCAGTACTTC
.	TRBJ2-5	TRBV6-5	.	13	CASRPGRQETQYF	TGTGCCAGCAGACCCGGCCGGCAAGAGACCCAGTACTTC
TRBD2	TRBJ2-7	TRBV27	few	14	CASSWGERGYEQYF	TGTGCCAGCAGTTGGGGGGAGCGGGGGTACGAGCAGTACTTC
.	TRBJ1-3	TRBV2	.	13	CASSEGVGDTIYF	TGTGCCAGCAGTGAAGGGGTGGGAGACACCATATATTTT
.	TRBJ1-2	TRBV7-9	.	16	CASSYPLPDTAYGYTF	TGTGCCAGCAGCTACCCCCTCCCAGATACAGCCTATGGCTACACCTTC
TRBD2	TRBJ2-7	TRBV28	once	16	CASGLGLADASYEQYF	TGTGCCAGCGGCCTGGGACTAGCGGATGCTTCCTACGAGCAGTACTTC
.	TRBJ2-6	TRBV9	.	15	CASSIQGRGANVLTF	TGTGCCAGCAGCATACAGGGTCGGGGGGCCAACGTCCTGACTTTC
TRBD1	TRBJ1-2	TRBV19	.	14	CANPDRSINYGYTF	TGTGCCAACCCGGACAGGAGCATTAACTATGGCTACACCTTC
TRBD1	TRBJ1-3	TRBV6-5	.	14	CASSNRGPGNTIYF	TGTGCCAGCAGTAACAGGGGGCCTGGAAACACCATATATTTT